The 30 T cell receptor beta chains below were found in one sample sequenced in a study of cytomegalovirus exposure and HLA in healthy donors. Researchers ran the PCR with 60 Vbeta and 13 Jbeta primers. Measured with immunoSEQ multiplex PCR; TCRdb has only the in-frame clones, and not every one. The profile shows some 180,000 clones, 9.5% of them singletons. The sequenced sample consisted of PBMCs. The receptor set was obtained from a woman under 40 in good health and CMV-seropositive.

This clone was observed a handful of times. V is TRBV6-6 and J is TRBJ1-5, with a tentative D call TRBD1 (5 bases). V was trimmed by 6 bases and J by 0 bases, leaving 9 bases between them. Germline CDR1 reads MNHNY; CDR2 reads SVGAGI (reference sequence). This CDR3 region has 14 residues. The CDR3 region is CASRRDGSNQPQHF. DNA of the CDR3: TGTGCCAGCAGGCGGGACGGTAGCAATCAGCCCCAGCATTTT.

The rearrangement links TRBV4-1 to TRBJ1-1; maybe TRBD1 (5 bases). CDR1 and CDR2 from the germline V gene are MGHRA and YSYEKL. Deletions cut 1 base from V and 1 base from J, with 19 bases between. The CDR3 consists of 18 residues. The CDR3 nucleotides are TGCGCCAGCAGCCAAGTCGGCGGCAGGGAGGGAGCGAACACTGAAGCTTTCTTT. Translated: CASSQVGGREGANTEAFF.

A few counts support this clone. CDR3 nucleotide sequence: TGTGCCAGTAGTATCTCCCGGGGAAGCCAGTACTTC. Amino acid sequence: CASSISRGSQYF. V and J are TRBV19 and TRBJ2-5; D perhaps matches TRBD2 (5 bases). CDR1 and CDR2 from the germline V gene are LNHDA and SQIVND (reference sequence). V was cut by 3 bases and J by 10 bases, with 12 bases left in between. CDR3 length: 12 residues.

This chain links TRBV6-4 with TRBJ2-3, with TRBD2 identical over 8 bases. The J segment lost 3 bases and the V segment lost 4 bases, leaving 6 bases of the junction unmatched. This CDR3 spans 15 amino acids. CDR1 and CDR2 (germline): MRHNA, SNTAGT. CDR3 nucleotide sequence: TGTGCCAGCAGTGGGAGCGGGAGTAAGACAGATACGCAGTATTTT. Encoded protein: CASSGSGSKTDTQYF.

This chain links TRBV9 with TRBJ1-1, with a tentative D call TRBD1 (5 bases). The V end was cut by 3 bases, the J end by 4 bases, with 10 bases between. This CDR3 has 13 residues. Germline V gene lookup returns CDR1 SGDLS and CDR2 YYNGEE. The CDR3, as DNA: TGTGCCAGCAGCGCAACAGGATTCACTGAAGCTTTCTTT. Amino acid sequence: CASSATGFTEAFF. Full variable domain (remainder filled in from reference TRBV9 and TRBJ1-1): DSGVTQTPKHLITATGQRVTLRCSPRSGDLSVYWYQQSLDQGLQFLIQYYNGEERAKGNILERFSAQQFPDLHSELNLSSLELGDSALYFCASSATGFTEAFFGQGTRLTVV.

The J gene is TRBJ2-3, the V gene TRBV9; 8 bases are a match to TRBD2. CDR1 SGDLS and CDR2 YYNGEE come from the germline V gene. The trim removed 3 bases at V and 0 bases at J, leaving 9 bases unmatched. The CDR3 consists of 17 residues. The CDR3 loop reads CASSGPGLGKSTDTQYF. Here the CDR3 DNA reads TGTGCCAGCAGCGGACCGGGACTAGGCAAAAGCACAGATACGCAGTATTTT.

This clone was seen only a few times. The V call is TRBV10-3, the J call TRBJ2-1; 11 bases align to TRBD1. V trimming: 5 bases; J trimming: 12 bases; junction bases outside the gene matches: 12. Germline CDR1 is ENHRY and CDR2 is SYGVKD. The CDR3 is 15 residues long. This CDR3 reads CAISPGQGGTLGQFF. The CDR3 DNA follows: TGTGCCATCAGTCCGGGACAGGGGGGGACCTTGGGGCAGTTCTTC.

As concerns this clone: The same CDR3 also results from other DNA sequences found in this sample. The genes are TRBV7-9 and TRBJ2-1; TRBD2 matches at 8 bases. This CDR3 has 15 residues. V was pared by 3 bases and J by 0 bases, with 1 base of the junction left unmatched. Germline-derived CDR1 and CDR2 are SEHNR and FQNEAQ (reference sequence). CDR3 DNA: TGTGCCAGCAGCTTCAGCGGGGGCTCCTACAATGAGCAGTTCTTC. Protein sequence: CASSFSGGSYNEQFF.

This chain uses TRBV5-1 with TRBJ2-5; tentative D call: TRBD2 (5 bases). V was clipped by 4 bases and J by 2 bases, with 15 bases between them. Germline CDR1 and CDR2: SGHRS and YFSETQ. This CDR3 is built from 15 residues. CDR3 in amino acids: CASSPNGGLQETQYF. CDR3 coding DNA: TGCGCCAGCAGCCCGAACGGCGGGCTGCAAGAGACCCAGTACTTC.

The table lists this clone with a few counts. This chain joins TRBV7-9 and TRBJ2-1; 10 nucleotides align to TRBD1. The germline gives CDR1 SEHNR, CDR2 FQNEAQ (reference sequence). The CDR3 covers 14 residues. The V segment lost 5 bases and the J segment 8 bases; nucleotides outside the gene matches: 6. The CDR3 DNA reads TGTGCCAGCAGCCCCCGGGACAGGGGTTATGAGCAGTTCTTC. This encodes CASSPRDRGYEQFF.

This chain joins TRBV10-2 and TRBJ2-1; TRBD2 matches 15 bases. V shed 5 bases, J shed 2 bases, and the junction held 10 bases outside the gene matches. The CDR3 loop spans 19 amino acids. Per germline, CDR1 WSHSY and CDR2 SAAADI. The CDR3 is CASSNIGLAGGPPYNEQFF. As DNA, the CDR3 is TGCGCCAGCAGTAACATTGGACTAGCGGGAGGGCCCCCCTACAATGAGCAGTTCTTC.

This clone has only a few counts. The rearrangement joins TRBV15 to TRBJ1-6; maybe TRBD1 (5 bases). This CDR3 has 17 residues. Looked up from germline, CDR1 is LNHNV and CDR2 is YYDKDF (reference sequence). Between the trimmed V and J ends, which lost 0 bases and 0 bases, there was a span of 9 bases. CDR3 nucleotides: TGTGCCACCAGCAGAGATCCCCAGGGCTCCTATAATTCACCCCTCCACTTT. Translating it yields CATSRDPQGSYNSPLHF. Variable domain in full (rest from reference TRBV15 and TRBJ1-6): DAMVIQNPRYQVTQFGKPVTLSCSQTLNHNVMYWYQQKSSQAPKLLFHYYDKDFNNEADTPDNFQSRRPNTSFCFLDIRSPGLGDTAMYLCATSRDPQGSYNSPLHFGNGTRLTVT.

This clone was seen a handful of times. V usage is TRBV13 and J usage is TRBJ1-4; 10 bases align to TRBD1. The V gene's germline CDR1 is PRHDT and CDR2 FYEKMQ (reference sequence). J gave up 8 bases and V 5 bases, and 8 bases lay outside the gene matches. This CDR3 spans 15 amino acids. CDR3 sequence: CASSAGTGEREKLFF. The CDR3 DNA reads TGTGCCAGCAGCGCAGGGACAGGGGAGAGGGAAAAACTGTTTTTT.

This clone was seen a few times. The chain joins TRBV6-1 to TRBJ1-2, with D possibly TRBD1 on 5 matching bases. Trimming cost V 7 bases and J 3 bases, with 15 bases left between them. CDR3 size: 14 residues. The germline CDR1 and CDR2 sequences are MNHNS and SASEGT. CDR3 sequence reads: CASTLEPGDYGYTF. The DNA for the CDR3 is TGTGCCAGCACACTTGAGCCGGGGGACTATGGCTACACCTTC.

This clone showed up just a few times. This chain connects TRBV19 to TRBJ2-1; tentatively, D is TRBD2 (6 bases). This CDR3 spans 14 amino acids. The germline V gene encodes CDR1 LNHDA and CDR2 SQIVND (reference sequence). V lost 9 bases and J lost 6, with 18 bases in between. CDR3 in amino acids: CASSGTSWPNEQFF. As DNA, the CDR3 is TGTGCCAGCAGTGGTACTAGCTGGCCCAATGAGCAGTTCTTC.

This clone was observed a handful of times. The V call is TRBV2, the J call TRBJ1-1, with D uncertain. V was cut by 10 bases and J by 3 bases, with 12 bases left in between. The CDR3 has 12 residues. CDR1 and CDR2 (germline): SNHLY, FYNNEI. The CDR3 DNA follows: TGTGCCACCTCTACAGTAGACACTGAAGCTTTCTTT. It encodes CATSTVDTEAFF.

This clone was seen a few times. The chain uses TRBV7-9 and TRBJ1-1; perhaps TRBD1 as D (5 bases). Per germline, CDR1 SEHNR and CDR2 FQNEAQ (reference sequence). CDR3 length: 14 amino acids. Trimming removed 6 bases from V and 1 base from J, with 12 bases in between. This CDR3 reads CASSLGGENTEAFF. The CDR3 DNA reads TGTGCCAGCAGTCTTGGGGGGGAGAACACTGAAGCTTTCTTT.

This chain links TRBV19 with TRBJ1-3; TRBD1 matches at 9 bases. The J segment lost 2 bases and the V segment lost 6 bases, leaving 17 bases of the junction unmatched. Germline CDR1 reads LNHDA; CDR2 reads SQIVND (reference sequence). The CDR3 sequence is 19 residues long. The CDR3 nucleotides read TGTGCCAGTAGCAAGCCCCTCGGGACAGGGCACAGACCTGGAAACACCATATATTTT. Protein: CASSKPLGTGHRPGNTIYF.

This clone was seen only a few times. The chain couples TRBV18 to TRBJ1-1; TRBD1 might be the D (5 bases). Trimming removed 1 base at V and 0 bases at J, with 18 bases between. The CDR3 contains 18 residues. Looked up from germline, CDR1 is KGHSH and CDR2 is LQKENI. The CDR3 DNA sequence: TGTGCCAGCTCACCACGAAGGGGTGCGGCCCAAATGAACACTGAAGCTTTCTTT. This codes for CASSPRRGAAQMNTEAFF.

This chain uses TRBV5-1 with TRBJ2-2; 13 bases are a match to TRBD2. V shed 4 bases and J 8 bases; nucleotides not matched to a gene: 5. This CDR3 comprises 15 residues. Germline assignment: CDR1 SGHRS and CDR2 YFSETQ. The CDR3: CASSAGTSGTGELFF. CDR3 sequence (DNA): TGCGCCAGCAGCGCCGGGACTAGCGGGACTGGGGAGCTGTTTTTT.

The chain is built from TRBV7-9 and TRBJ2-2, with 7 bases aligning to TRBD2. V shed 0 bases and J 3 bases; nucleotides not matched to a gene: 4. This CDR3 is built from 16 residues. Germline lookup yields CDR1 SEHNR and CDR2 FQNEAQ (reference sequence). CDR3 protein: CASSLARGRDTGELFF. The CDR3 nucleotides read TGTGCCAGCAGCTTAGCGCGGGGGAGGGACACCGGGGAGCTGTTTTTT.

This clone was seen more than once but under ten times. The chain employs TRBV15 and TRBJ1-1; 7 bases map to TRBD1. CDR3 length: 13 amino acids. The germline CDR1 and CDR2 sequences are LNHNV and YYDKDF (reference sequence). With V trimmed by 2 bases and J by 6 bases, 3 bases remained unmatched. In DNA form, the CDR3 reads TGTGCCACCAGCAGAACCGGGACAGCTGAAGCTTTCTTT. It codes for CATSRTGTAEAFF.

This clone was observed a handful of times. V and J are TRBV30 and TRBJ2-5; 14 bases map to TRBD2. The CDR3 loop spans 16 amino acids. The V segment lost 4 bases and the J segment 1 base; nucleotides outside the gene matches: 5. From germline, CDR1 is GTSNPN and CDR2 SVGIG (reference sequence). As DNA, the CDR3 is TGTGCCTGGACTCCCGGACTAGCGGGAGGCCAAGAGACCCAGTACTTC. It specifies CAWTPGLAGGQETQYF. Combining the CDR3 with reference TRBV30 and TRBJ2-5 gives the whole variable domain SQTIHQWPATLVQPVGSPLSLECTVEGTSNPNLYWYRQAAGRGLQLLFYSVGIGQISSEVPQNLSASRPQDRQFILSSKKLLLSDSGFYLCAWTPGLAGGQETQYFGPGTRLLVL.

This chain links TRBV9 with TRBJ2-7; the match to TRBD1 covers 7 bases. The V gene end was trimmed by 0 bases and the J gene end by 2 bases; junction bases not matched to a gene: 8. The CDR3 is 16 amino acids. Germline V gives CDR1 SGDLS, CDR2 YYNGEE. The CDR3 loop reads CASSVGSRGSAYEQYF. The CDR3 DNA is TGTGCCAGCAGCGTAGGTAGCAGGGGGAGTGCCTACGAGCAGTACTTC.

The chain couples TRBV10-3 to TRBJ2-6, with 10 bases that match TRBD2. The CDR3 runs to 18 residues. V was pared by 2 bases and J by 2 bases, with 6 bases of the junction left unmatched. Germline CDR1 ENHRY, CDR2 SYGVKD. The CDR3 spells CAISEGLAGVTGANVLTF. DNA of the CDR3: TGTGCCATCAGTGAGGGCCTAGCGGGAGTAACTGGGGCCAACGTCCTGACTTTC.

The rearrangement links TRBV30 to TRBJ1-5; TRBD1 aligns across 9 bases. This CDR3 has 12 amino acids. V shed 5 bases, J shed 10 bases, and the junction held 6 bases outside the gene matches. In germline, CDR1 is GTSNPN, CDR2 SVGIG (reference sequence). The CDR3 is CAWADRGPPQHF. The DNA of the CDR3 is TGTGCCTGGGCGGACAGGGGTCCCCCCCAGCATTTT.

Only a few counts were recorded for this clone. This chain joins TRBV6-5 and TRBJ1-1; D is ambiguous. CDR3 size: 14 residues. CDR1 is MNHEY and CDR2 is SVGAGI in the germline V gene. Trimming shortened V by 0 bases and J by 8 bases, and 13 bases separated the two germline ends. DNA of the CDR3: TGTGCCAGCAGTTACTCGAATAGCTTCTCCGAAGCTTTCTTT. Its translation is CASSYSNSFSEAFF.

The J gene is TRBJ1-1, the V gene TRBV19; the match to TRBD1 covers 7 bases. J was trimmed by 6 bases and V by 2 bases; bases with no gene match: 6. The length of the CDR3 is 14 residues. The germline V gene encodes CDR1 LNHDA and CDR2 SQIVND (reference sequence). The CDR3 loop reads CASSIMGQGAEAFF. The CDR3 nucleotides are TGTGCCAGTAGTATAATGGGGCAGGGGGCTGAAGCTTTCTTT.

This clone was detected only a few times. J is TRBJ2-7 and V is TRBV14, with a tentative D call TRBD2 (5 bases). CDR1 and CDR2 from the germline V gene are SGHDN and FVKESK. The CDR3 contains 14 residues. Trimming shortened V by 0 bases and J by 3 bases, and 9 bases separated the two germline ends. The CDR3 region is CASSQEGDFYEQYF. CDR3 DNA: TGTGCCAGCAGCCAAGAGGGAGACTTCTACGAGCAGTACTTC.

This sequence joins TRBV5-4 and TRBJ2-3; TRBD1 matches at 9 bases. Germline lookup yields CDR1 SGHNT and CDR2 YYREEE (reference sequence). Trimming took 4 bases from V and 1 from J; bases not matched to a gene: 4. This CDR3 contains 15 residues. CDR3 in amino acids: CASSGGQGRTDTQYF. DNA of the CDR3: TGTGCCAGCAGCGGGGGACAGGGCCGCACAGATACGCAGTATTTT.